This T cell receptor beta chain was captured by sequencing in a study of blood T cell repertoires in COVID-19. Study-level information: Samples came from the United States, Italy and Spain, spanning acute and convalescent COVID-19. Nucleic acid was either cDNA or gDNA, and it came from T cells, B-cell-depleted T cells, or PBMCs.

Methods used by the authors: Estimates of nucleated cell counts were drawn from the amplification of reference gene primers. The protocol was immunoSEQ multiplex PCR, while the TCRdb copy is restricted to in-frame clones and leaves out a portion. D and trimming come from the DNA, and the V and J calls and clone size come from that table. The sample has around 15,000 clones; approximately 86% are singletons. The V gene lost 6 bases and the J gene lost 2 bases, with 15 bases spanning the gap. Germline CDR1 reads MNHEY; CDR2 reads SVGAGI. This CDR3 contains 15 residues. This chain connects TRBV6-5 to TRBJ2-3; tentative D call: TRBD2 (7 bases). Sequences were obtained from peripheral blood. This sequence was found in a human donor in a cohort sampled during active COVID-19. CDR3 protein: CASRGGGPYTDTQYF. DNA for the CDR3: TGTGCCAGCAGAGGGGGGGGACCCTACACAGATACGCAGTATTTT.